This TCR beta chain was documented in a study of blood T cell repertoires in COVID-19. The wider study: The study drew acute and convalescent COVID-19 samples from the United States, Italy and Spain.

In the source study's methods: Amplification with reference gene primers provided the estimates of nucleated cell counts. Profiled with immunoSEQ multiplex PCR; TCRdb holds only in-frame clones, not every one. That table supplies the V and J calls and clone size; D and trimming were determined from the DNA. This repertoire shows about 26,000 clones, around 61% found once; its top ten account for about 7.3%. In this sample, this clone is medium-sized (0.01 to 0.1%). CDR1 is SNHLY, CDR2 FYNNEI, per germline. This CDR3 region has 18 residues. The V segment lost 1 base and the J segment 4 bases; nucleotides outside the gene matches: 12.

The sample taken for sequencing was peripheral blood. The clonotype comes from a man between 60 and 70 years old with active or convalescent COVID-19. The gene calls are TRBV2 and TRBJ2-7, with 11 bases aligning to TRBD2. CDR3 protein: CASSEDLAGGPKRYEQYF. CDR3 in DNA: TGTGCCAGCAGTGAAGATCTAGCGGGAGGACCCAAAAGGTACGAGCAGTACTTC.